What follows are 5 T cell receptor beta chains derived from one specimen sequenced in a study of post-analysis software for immune sequencing data. Study-wide results and caveats: Five TRBV segments, including TRBV5-6, TRBV5-1 and TRBV20-1, were more frequent in patients than controls.

The authors incorporated unique molecular identifiers into the TCR beta cDNA libraries. One entry per CDR3 protein results from TCRdb running MiXCR on the PCR reads. The sample lists 820,000 or so distinct CDR3 sequences; roughly 58% were seen once. These TCRs are of unknown antigen specificity. Sequencing input: blood. The receptors come from a girl under 18 with multiple sclerosis.

V usage is TRBV12-3 or TRBV12-4 and J usage is TRBJ2-1, with a tentative D call TRBD2 (7 bases). The DNA end lines up better with TRBJ2-7; the J call may be wrong. There are 15 residues in the CDR3. The CDR3 loop is CASTHVGGPNNEQYF. CDR3 nucleotides: TGTGCCAGCACCCATGTGGGGGGGCCAAACAATGAGCAGTACTTC.

The gene calls are TRBV7-2 and TRBJ2-1; a weak D match, TRBD2 (6 bases). CDR1 is SGHTA and CDR2 is FQGNSA in the germline V gene. The V gene lost 0 bases and the J gene lost 7 bases, with 10 bases spanning the gap. There are 14 residues in the CDR3. This CDR3 is CASSLALAGNEQFF. CDR3 coding DNA: TGTGCCAGCAGCTTAGCACTAGCTGGGAATGAGCAGTTCTTC. The whole variable domain, remainder taken from reference TRBV7-2 and TRBJ2-1, is GAGVSQSPSNKVTEKGKDVELRCDPISGHTALYWYRQSLGQGLEFLIYFQGNSAPDKSGLPSDRFSAERTGGSVSTLTIQRTQQEDSAVYLCASSLALAGNEQFFGPGTRLTVL.

This clonotype was counted a few times. The rearrangement joins TRBV6-6 to TRBJ1-5; 7 nucleotides match TRBD1. The trim removed 7 bases at V and 3 bases at J, leaving 12 bases unmatched. Germline V gives CDR1 MNHNY, CDR2 SVGAGI (reference sequence). This CDR3 is built from 16 residues. In DNA, the CDR3 is TGTGCCAGCACCCAACGGGCAGGGGGGCCCAATCAGCCCCAGCATTTT. This codes for CASTQRAGGPNQPQHF.

This clonotype was seen more than once but under ten times. This chain joins TRBV7-6 and TRBJ1-4; 8 bases fit TRBD1. The CDR3 sequence is 16 residues long. The V segment lost 5 bases and the J segment 3 bases; nucleotides outside the gene matches: 8. Per germline, CDR1 SGHVS and CDR2 FNYEAQ. CDR3 residues: CASSLGQGDANEKLFF. CDR3 nucleotide sequence: TGTGCCAGCAGCCTAGGACAGGGCGACGCTAATGAAAAACTGTTTTTT.

This clonotype is a singleton in its sample. The chain joins TRBV6-5 to TRBJ1-2, with D uncertain. This CDR3 has 14 amino acids. The germline CDR1 and CDR2 sequences are MNHEY and SVGAGI. The ends were cut back, 0 bases at V and 4 bases at J, with 9 bases in the middle. The CDR3 spells CASSYSSRGYGYTF. The CDR3 nucleotides are TGTGCCAGCAGTTACTCGAGCCGGGGCTATGGCTACACCTTC.